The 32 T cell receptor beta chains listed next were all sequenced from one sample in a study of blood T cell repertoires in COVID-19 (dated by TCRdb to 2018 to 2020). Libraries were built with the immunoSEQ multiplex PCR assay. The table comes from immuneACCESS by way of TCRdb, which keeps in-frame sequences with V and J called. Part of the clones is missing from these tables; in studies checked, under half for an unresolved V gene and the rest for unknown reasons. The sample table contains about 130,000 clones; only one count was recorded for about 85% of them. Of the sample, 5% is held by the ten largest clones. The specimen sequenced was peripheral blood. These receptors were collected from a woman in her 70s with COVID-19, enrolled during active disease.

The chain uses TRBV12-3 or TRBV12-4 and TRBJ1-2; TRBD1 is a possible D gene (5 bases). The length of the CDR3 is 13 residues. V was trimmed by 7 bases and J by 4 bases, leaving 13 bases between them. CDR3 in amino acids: CASTPDTLYGYTF. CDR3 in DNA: TGTGCCAGCACCCCGGACACCCTCTATGGCTACACCTTC.

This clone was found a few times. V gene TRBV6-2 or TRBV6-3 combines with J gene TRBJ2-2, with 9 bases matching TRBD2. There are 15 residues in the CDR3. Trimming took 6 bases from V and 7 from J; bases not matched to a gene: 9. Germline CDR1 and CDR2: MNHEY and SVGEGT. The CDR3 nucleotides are TGTGCCAGCAGCAGAACCGGGACTAGCTTCGGGGAGCTGTTTTTT. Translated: CASSRTGTSFGELFF.

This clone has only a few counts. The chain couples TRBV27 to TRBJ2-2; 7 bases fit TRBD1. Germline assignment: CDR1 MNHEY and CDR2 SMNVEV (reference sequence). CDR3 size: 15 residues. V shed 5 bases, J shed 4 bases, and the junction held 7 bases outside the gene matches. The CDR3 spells CASSPGQKLTGELFF. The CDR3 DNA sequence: TGTGCCAGCAGTCCGGGACAGAAACTCACCGGGGAGCTGTTTTTT.

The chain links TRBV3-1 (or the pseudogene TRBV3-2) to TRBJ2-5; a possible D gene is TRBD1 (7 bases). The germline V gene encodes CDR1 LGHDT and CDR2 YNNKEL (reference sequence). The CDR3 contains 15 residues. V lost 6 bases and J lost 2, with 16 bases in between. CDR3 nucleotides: TGTGCCAGCAGGGCCGGGAGCAGGGGGCAAGAGACCCAGTACTTC. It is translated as CASRAGSRGQETQYF.

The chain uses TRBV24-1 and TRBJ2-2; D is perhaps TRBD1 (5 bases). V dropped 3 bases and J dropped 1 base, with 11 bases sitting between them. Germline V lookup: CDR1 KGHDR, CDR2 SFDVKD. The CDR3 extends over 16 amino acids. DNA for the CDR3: TGTGCCACCAGTGATCGACAGCCCGGGAACACCGGGGAGCTGTTTTTT. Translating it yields CATSDRQPGNTGELFF.

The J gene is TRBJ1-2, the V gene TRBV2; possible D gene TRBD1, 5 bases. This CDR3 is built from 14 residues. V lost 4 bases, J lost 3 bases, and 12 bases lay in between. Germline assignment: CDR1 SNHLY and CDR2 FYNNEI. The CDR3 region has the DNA TGTGCCAGCAGTGGAAGGGGCAGTTACTATGGCTACACCTTC. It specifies CASSGRGSYYGYTF.

The CDR3 region is CASSRSKPDSQETQYF. The CDR3 DNA sequence: TGCGCCAGCAGTAGAAGCAAACCGGACAGCCAAGAGACCCAGTACTTC. The V gene is TRBV10-1, the J gene TRBJ2-5; a weak D match, TRBD1 (6 bases). The germline V gene encodes CDR1 WNHNN and CDR2 SYGVQD (reference sequence). This CDR3 is built from 16 residues. Trimming took 5 bases from V and 1 from J, leaving 17 bases between them.

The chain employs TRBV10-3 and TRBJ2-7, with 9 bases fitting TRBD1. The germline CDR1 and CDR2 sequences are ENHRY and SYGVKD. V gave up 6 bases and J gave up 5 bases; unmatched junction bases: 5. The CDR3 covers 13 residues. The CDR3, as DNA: TGTGCCATCAGCCGGGACAGGGATCACGAGCAGTACTTC. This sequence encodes CAISRDRDHEQYF.

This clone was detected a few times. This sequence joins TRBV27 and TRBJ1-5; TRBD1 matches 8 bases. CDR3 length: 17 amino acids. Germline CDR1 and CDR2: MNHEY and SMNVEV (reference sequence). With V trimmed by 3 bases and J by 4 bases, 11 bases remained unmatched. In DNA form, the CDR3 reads TGTGCCAGCAGTTTTTTATCTACAGGGGGAGGAAATCAGCCCCAGCATTTT. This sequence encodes CASSFLSTGGGNQPQHF.

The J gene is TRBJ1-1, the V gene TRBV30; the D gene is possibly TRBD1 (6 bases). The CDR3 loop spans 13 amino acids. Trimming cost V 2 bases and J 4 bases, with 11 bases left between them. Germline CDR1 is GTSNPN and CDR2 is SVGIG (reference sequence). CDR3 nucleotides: TGTGCCTGGAGTACAGGGTCCTTCACTGAAGCTTTCTTT. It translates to CAWSTGSFTEAFF.

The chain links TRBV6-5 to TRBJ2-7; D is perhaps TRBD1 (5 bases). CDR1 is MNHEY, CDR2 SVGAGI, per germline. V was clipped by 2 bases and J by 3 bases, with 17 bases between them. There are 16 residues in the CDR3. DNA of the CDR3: TGTGCCAGCAGTTACACGTCCGCCCAGGGTAACTACGAGCAGTACTTC. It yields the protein CASSYTSAQGNYEQYF.

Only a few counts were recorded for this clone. CDR3 nucleotides: TGTGCCACCAAGTCACCGGGACATCGCTCCTACGAGCAGTACTTC. Encoded protein: CATKSPGHRSYEQYF. This rearrangement joins TRBV6-5 to TRBJ2-7; D is perhaps TRBD1 (6 bases). The V end was cut by 10 bases, the J end by 0 bases, with 19 bases between. CDR3 size: 15 residues. Germline V gives CDR1 MNHEY, CDR2 SVGAGI.

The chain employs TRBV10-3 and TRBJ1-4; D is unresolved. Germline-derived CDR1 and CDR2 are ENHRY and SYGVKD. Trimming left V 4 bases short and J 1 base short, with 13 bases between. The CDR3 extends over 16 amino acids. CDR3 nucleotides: TGTGCCATCAGTGGGGCTTCAGTCGGAACTAATGAAAAACTGTTTTTT. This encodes CAISGASVGTNEKLFF.

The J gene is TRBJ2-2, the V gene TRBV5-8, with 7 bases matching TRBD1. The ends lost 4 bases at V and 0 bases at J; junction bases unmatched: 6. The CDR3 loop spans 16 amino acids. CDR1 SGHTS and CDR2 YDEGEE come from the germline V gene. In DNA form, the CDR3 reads TGTGCCAGCAGCGCCCGACAGGGCTCGAACACCGGGGAGCTGTTTTTT. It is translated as CASSARQGSNTGELFF.

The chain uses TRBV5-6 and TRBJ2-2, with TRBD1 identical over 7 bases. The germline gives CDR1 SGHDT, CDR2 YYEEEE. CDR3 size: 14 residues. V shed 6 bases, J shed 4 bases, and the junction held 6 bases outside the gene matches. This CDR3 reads CASTVTGSTGELFF. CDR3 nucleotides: TGTGCCAGCACCGTGACAGGGAGCACCGGGGAGCTGTTTTTT.

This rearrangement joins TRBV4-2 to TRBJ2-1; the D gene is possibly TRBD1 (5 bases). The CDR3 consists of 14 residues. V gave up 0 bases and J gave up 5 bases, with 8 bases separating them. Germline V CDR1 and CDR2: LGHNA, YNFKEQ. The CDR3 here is CASSQDGANNEQFF. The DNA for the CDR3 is TGTGCCAGCAGCCAAGATGGGGCCAACAATGAGCAGTTCTTC.

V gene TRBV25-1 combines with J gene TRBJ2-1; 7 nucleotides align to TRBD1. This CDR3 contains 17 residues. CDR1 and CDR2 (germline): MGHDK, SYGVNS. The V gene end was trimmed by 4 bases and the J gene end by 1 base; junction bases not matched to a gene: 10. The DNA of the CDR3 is TGTGCCAGCAGTGGAACCGACAGGGATCGATCCTACAATGAGCAGTTCTTC. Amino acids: CASSGTDRDRSYNEQFF. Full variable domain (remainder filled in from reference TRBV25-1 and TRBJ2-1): EADIYQTPRYLVIGTGKKITLECSQTMGHDKMYWYQQDPGMELHLIHYSYGVNSTEKGDLSSESTVSRIRTEHFPLTLESARPSHTSQYLCASSGTDRDRSYNEQFFGPGTRLTVL.

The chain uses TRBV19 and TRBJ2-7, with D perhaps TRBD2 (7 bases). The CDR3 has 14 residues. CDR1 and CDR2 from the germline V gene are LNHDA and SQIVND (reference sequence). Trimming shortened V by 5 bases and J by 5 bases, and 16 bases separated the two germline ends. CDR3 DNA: TGTGCCAGTAGTGCCGTGGGGGGGCCGAACGAGCAGTACTTC. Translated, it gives CASSAVGGPNEQYF.

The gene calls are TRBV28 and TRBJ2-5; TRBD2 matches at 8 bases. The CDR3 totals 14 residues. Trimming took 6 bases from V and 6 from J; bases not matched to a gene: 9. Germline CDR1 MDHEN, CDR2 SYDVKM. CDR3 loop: CASSQRGGAKTQYF. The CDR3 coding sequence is TGTGCCAGCAGCCAACGGGGGGGGGCGAAGACCCAGTACTTC.

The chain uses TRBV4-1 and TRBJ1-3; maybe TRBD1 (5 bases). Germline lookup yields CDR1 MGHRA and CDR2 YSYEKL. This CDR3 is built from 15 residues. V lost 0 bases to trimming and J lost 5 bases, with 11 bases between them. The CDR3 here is CASSQDPRARNTIYF. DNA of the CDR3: TGCGCCAGCAGCCAAGATCCCAGGGCTAGAAACACCATATATTTT.

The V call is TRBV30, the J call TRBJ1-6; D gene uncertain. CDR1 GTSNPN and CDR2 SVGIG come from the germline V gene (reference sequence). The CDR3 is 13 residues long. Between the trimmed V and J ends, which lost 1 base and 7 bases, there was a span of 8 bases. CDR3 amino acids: CAWSATRNSPLHF. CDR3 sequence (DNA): TGTGCCTGGAGTGCTACTCGGAATTCACCCCTCCACTTT.

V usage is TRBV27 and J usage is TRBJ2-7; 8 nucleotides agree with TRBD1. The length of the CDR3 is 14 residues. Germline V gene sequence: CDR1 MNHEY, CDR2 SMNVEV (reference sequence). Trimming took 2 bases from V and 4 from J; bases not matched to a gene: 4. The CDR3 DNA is TGTGCCAGCAGTTTAGGACAGGGTGTGTACGAGCAGTACTTC. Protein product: CASSLGQGVYEQYF.

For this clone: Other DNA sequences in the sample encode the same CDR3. The CDR3: CASSLSSYEQYF. CDR3 in DNA: TGTGCCAGCAGCCTGAGCTCCTACGAGCAGTACTTC. The chain combines TRBV7-2 with TRBJ2-7; D is uncertain. Trimming took 5 bases from V and 0 from J, leaving 5 bases between them. Germline-derived CDR1 and CDR2 are SGHTA and FQGNSA. The CDR3 has 12 residues.

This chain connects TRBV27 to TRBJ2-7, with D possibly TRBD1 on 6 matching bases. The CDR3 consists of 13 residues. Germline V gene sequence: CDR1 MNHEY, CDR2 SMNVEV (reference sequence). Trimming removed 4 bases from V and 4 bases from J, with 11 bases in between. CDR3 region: CASSSAGQYEQYF. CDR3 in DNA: TGTGCCAGCAGTTCAGCAGGACAGTACGAGCAGTACTTC.

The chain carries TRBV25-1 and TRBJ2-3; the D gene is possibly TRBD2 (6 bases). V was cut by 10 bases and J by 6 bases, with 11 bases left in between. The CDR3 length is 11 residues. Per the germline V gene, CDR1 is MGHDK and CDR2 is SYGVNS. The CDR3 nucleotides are TGTGCCACCACAAGCGGGGATACGCAGTATTTT. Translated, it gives CATTSGDTQYF.

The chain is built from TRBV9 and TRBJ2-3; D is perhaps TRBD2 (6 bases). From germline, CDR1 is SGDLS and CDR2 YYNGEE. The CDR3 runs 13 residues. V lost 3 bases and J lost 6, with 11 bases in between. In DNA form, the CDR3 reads TGTGCCAGCAGCGACGGGGGTTCGGATACGCAGTATTTT. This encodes CASSDGGSDTQYF.

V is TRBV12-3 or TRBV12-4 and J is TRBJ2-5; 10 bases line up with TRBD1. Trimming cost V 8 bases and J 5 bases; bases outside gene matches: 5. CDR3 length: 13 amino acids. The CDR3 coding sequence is TGTGCCAGCCGGGGACAGGGGAGGGAGACCCAGTACTTC. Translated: CASRGQGRETQYF.

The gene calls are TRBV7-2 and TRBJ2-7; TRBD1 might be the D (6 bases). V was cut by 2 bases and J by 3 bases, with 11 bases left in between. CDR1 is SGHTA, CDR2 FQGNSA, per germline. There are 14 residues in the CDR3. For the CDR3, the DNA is TGTGCCAGCAGCTTACACAGGGATTACTACGAGCAGTACTTC. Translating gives CASSLHRDYYEQYF.

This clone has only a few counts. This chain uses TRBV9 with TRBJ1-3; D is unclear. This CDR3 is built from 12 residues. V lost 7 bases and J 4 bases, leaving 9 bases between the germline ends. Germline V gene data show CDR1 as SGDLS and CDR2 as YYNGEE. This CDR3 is CASEGGGNTIYF. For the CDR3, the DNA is TGTGCCAGCGAGGGAGGGGGAAACACCATATATTTT.

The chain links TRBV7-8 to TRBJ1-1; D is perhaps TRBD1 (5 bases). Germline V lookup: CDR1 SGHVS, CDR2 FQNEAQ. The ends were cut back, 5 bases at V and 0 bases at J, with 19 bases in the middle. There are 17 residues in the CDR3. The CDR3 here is CASSTRTLPPLNTEAFF. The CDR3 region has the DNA TGTGCCAGCAGCACCCGGACACTGCCTCCTTTGAACACTGAAGCTTTCTTT.

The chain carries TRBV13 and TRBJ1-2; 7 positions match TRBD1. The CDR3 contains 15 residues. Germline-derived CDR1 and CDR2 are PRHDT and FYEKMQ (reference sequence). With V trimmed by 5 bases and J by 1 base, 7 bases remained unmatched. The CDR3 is CASSVQQGYNYGYTF. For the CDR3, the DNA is TGTGCCAGCAGCGTCCAACAGGGGTATAACTATGGCTACACCTTC.

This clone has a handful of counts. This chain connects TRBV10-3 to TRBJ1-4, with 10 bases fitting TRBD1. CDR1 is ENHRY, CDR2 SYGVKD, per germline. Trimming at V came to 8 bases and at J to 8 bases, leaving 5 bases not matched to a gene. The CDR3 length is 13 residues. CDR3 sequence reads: CAIGDRGEEKLFF. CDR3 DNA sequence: TGTGCCATCGGGGACAGGGGAGAGGAAAAACTGTTTTTT.